These T cell receptor beta chains were read from a single sample in a study of blood T cell repertoires in COVID-19. The repertoire was sequenced with immunoSEQ multiplex PCR; TCRdb's copy has only in-frame clones and lacks some. This sample carries approximately 150,000 clones, approximately 90% of them seen once, and the ten largest clones take around 1.6%. Sequencing was performed on peripheral blood. The origin of the receptors is a human donor in a cohort sampled during active COVID-19. Each CDR3 is given with its conserved first and last residue. Fields, in order: CDR3 DNA, CDR3 protein, V gene, clone size, J gene, D gene. A D gene is named only where the DNA matches it firmly. Clone size appears in some rows only: once, few, many, or a class for an expanded clone.

TGTGCCAGCAGTCTTAATCGGGGTGAGCAGTTCTTC,CASSLNRGEQFF,TRBV9,-,TRBJ2-1,-
TGTGCCAGCAGTTTATCAGGGACTAGCGGGGGAGGCGAGCAGTTCTTC,CASSLSGTSGGGEQFF,TRBV27,-,TRBJ2-1,TRBD2
TGCGCCAGCTTAGCGGGGGACTTCACAGATACGCAGTATTTT,CASLAGDFTDTQYF,TRBV5-1,-,TRBJ2-3,TRBD2
TGTGCCAGCAGGTATCTACCGGGACAGGGGAGGAACACTGAAGCTTTCTTT,CASRYLPGQGRNTEAFF,TRBV7-9,-,TRBJ1-1,TRBD1
TGTGCCAGCAGCCCAGGGGACGATTCCTATGGCTACACCTTC,CASSPGDDSYGYTF,TRBV9,-,TRBJ1-2,-
TGTGCCAGCAGCTTACAAGCGGGGGCCCACTACGAGCAGTACTTC,CASSLQAGAHYEQYF,TRBV7-3,-,TRBJ2-7,TRBD2
TGCGCCAGCCGCATAGGGGGAAACACAGATACGCAGTATTTT,CASRIGGNTDTQYF,TRBV5-1,-,TRBJ2-3,-
TGTGCCATCAGTGCCCGGGACAGGGGGCAGGGGGGCTACACCTTC,CAISARDRGQGGYTF,TRBV10-3,-,TRBJ1-2,TRBD1
TGTGCCAGTAGTAGCTCAGGGGAAGGAGGCTACGAGCAGTACTTC,CASSSSGEGGYEQYF,TRBV19,once,TRBJ2-7,-
TGTGCCAGCAGCTGGAACAGGGGAGGAGAAAAACTGTTTTTT,CASSWNRGGEKLFF,TRBV7-8,-,TRBJ1-4,TRBD1
TGTGCCAGCAGCGTATCCCCGGGACAGGCCGTCTATGGCTACACCTTC,CASSVSPGQAVYGYTF,TRBV9,-,TRBJ1-2,TRBD1
TGTGCCAGCAGCGTGACAGGGATAGGGAACACTGAAGCTTTCTTT,CASSVTGIGNTEAFF,TRBV9,once,TRBJ1-1,TRBD1
TGTGCCATCAGCCCGGACAGGGATCAGCCCCAGCATTTT,CAISPDRDQPQHF,TRBV10-3,-,TRBJ1-5,TRBD1
TGCGCCAGCAGCTCTAGCGGGGTCTACAATGAGCAGTTCTTC,CASSSSGVYNEQFF,TRBV5-1,-,TRBJ2-1,TRBD2
TGTGCCAGCAGCACTCATGCAGGCCAGGACGAGCAGTACTTC,CASSTHAGQDEQYF,TRBV3-1/TRBV3-2,-,TRBJ2-7,-
TGTGCCACCAGTGATCAACAGGATAGCAATCAGCCCCAGCATTTT,CATSDQQDSNQPQHF,TRBV24-1,few,TRBJ1-5,-